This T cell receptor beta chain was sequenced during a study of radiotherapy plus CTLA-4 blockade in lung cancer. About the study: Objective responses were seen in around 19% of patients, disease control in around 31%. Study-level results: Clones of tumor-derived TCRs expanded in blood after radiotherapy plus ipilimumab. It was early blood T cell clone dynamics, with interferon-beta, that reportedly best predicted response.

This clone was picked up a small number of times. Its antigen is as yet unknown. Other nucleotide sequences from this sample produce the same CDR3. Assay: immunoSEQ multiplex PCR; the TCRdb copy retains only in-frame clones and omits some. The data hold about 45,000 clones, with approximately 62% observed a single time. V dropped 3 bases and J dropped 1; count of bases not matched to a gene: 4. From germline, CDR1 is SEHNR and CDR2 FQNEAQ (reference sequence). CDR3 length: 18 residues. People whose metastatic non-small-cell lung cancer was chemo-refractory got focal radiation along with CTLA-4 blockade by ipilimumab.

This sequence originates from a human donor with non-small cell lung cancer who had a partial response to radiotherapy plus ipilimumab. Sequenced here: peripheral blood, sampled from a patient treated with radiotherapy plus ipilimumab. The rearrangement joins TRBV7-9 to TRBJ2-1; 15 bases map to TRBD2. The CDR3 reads CASSFGLAGGSSYNEQFF. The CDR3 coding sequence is TGTGCCAGCAGCTTCGGACTAGCGGGAGGGTCGTCCTACAATGAGCAGTTCTTC.